These 18 T cell receptor beta chains share one sample of origin, sequenced in a study of T cells in Graves' hyperthyroidism and ophthalmopathy. Amplification yielded TCR beta CDR3 regions, with RNA transcripts as the source. The study used the HTBI primer set for a first-round RT-PCR of the TCR CDR3. TCRdb used MiXCR to reprocess the multiplex PCR reads, holding one entry per CDR3 protein. This sample carries some 600,000 distinct CDR3 sequences, 46% of them seen once, and the ten largest clones take 8.2%. The sequenced material came from peripheral blood or thyroid tissue (not recorded which). Receptors were obtained from a woman between 18 and 29 years old with Graves' hyperthyroidism.

The V call is TRBV7-8, the J call TRBJ1-5; weak D call: TRBD1 (5 bases). CDR1 and CDR2 (germline): SGHVS, FQNEAQ. The CDR3 spans 18 residues. Trimming left V 5 bases short and J 0 bases short, with 20 bases between. CDR3 bases: TGTGCCAGCAGCCCACCGGGACGCCCGTATTATAGCAATCAGCCCCAGCATTTT. The encoded protein is CASSPPGRPYYSNQPQHF. Complete variable domain (other parts from reference TRBV7-8 and TRBJ1-5): GAGVSQSPRYKVAKRGQDVALRCDPISGHVSLFWYQQALGQGPEFLTYFQNEAQLDKSGLPSDRFFAERPEGSVSTLKIQRTQQEDSAVYLCASSPPGRPYYSNQPQHFGDGTRLSIL.

The chain carries TRBV24-1 and TRBJ2-3, with D uncertain. Germline values: CDR1 KGHDR, CDR2 SFDVKD. The length of the CDR3 is 15 residues. Deletions cut 12 bases from V and 1 base from J, with 19 bases between. In DNA, the CDR3 is TGTGCCGCACAGACACCATCATGCGGCACAGATACGCAGTATTTT. Protein product: CAAQTPSCGTDTQYF.

This clonotype was counted ten times or more. The rearrangement uses TRBV10-3 and TRBJ1-6; D perhaps matches TRBD1 (5 bases). Germline CDR1 is ENHRY and CDR2 is SYGVKD. This CDR3 has 12 residues. The V end lost 10 bases, the J end lost 8 bases, and 12 bases lay between the germline ends. The CDR3 coding sequence is TGTGCCACCACCACAGGCGATTCACCCCTCCACTTT. Translating it yields CATTTGDSPLHF.

On this clonotype itself: A read error may produce the germline difference seen at one junction end. This chain joins TRBV6-5 and TRBJ1-1; the D is unclear. The CDR3 is made up of 13 amino acids. CDR1 and CDR2 from the germline V gene are MNHEY and SVGAGI. CDR3: CAISYGGVTETFF. The DNA for the CDR3 is TGTGCCATCAGTTACGGCGGGGTCACTGAAACTTTCTTT.

This clonotype has a single count. The junction does not match germline at one end; this may be a read error. The chain has TRBV7-6 and TRBJ2-7; TRBD2 agrees at 13 bases. Germline V CDR1 and CDR2: SGHVS, FNYEAQ. This CDR3 contains 16 residues. This chain's CDR3 is CASSLRGTSGNYEQYF. As DNA, the CDR3 is TGCGCCAGCAGCTTGCGTGGGACTAGCGGGAATTACGAGCAGTACTTC.

This clonotype was picked up a small number of times. The chain carries TRBV15 and TRBJ1-5; D is unclear. V was trimmed by 3 bases and J by 1 base, leaving 7 bases between them. Germline values: CDR1 LNHNV, CDR2 YYDKDF (reference sequence). The CDR3 length is 14 residues. The CDR3 nucleotides read TGTGCCACCAGCAGCTTGGACAGCAATCAGCCCCAGCATTTT. It specifies CATSSLDSNQPQHF.

This chain connects TRBV29-1 to TRBJ1-2, with a weak D call TRBD1 (6 bases). CDR3 length equals 13 residues. The germline V gene encodes CDR1 SQVTM and CDR2 ANQGSEA. With 1 base removed from V and 8 bases from J, the gap between germline ends came to 14 bases. The CDR3: CSVEGAGAGGYTF. The CDR3 DNA is TGCAGCGTTGAAGGAGCAGGGGCGGGCGGCTACACCTTC.

V usage is TRBV19 and J usage is TRBJ1-5; D call uncertain. CDR3 size: 13 residues. Germline CDR1 is LNHDA and CDR2 is SQIVND (reference sequence). Trimming cost V 5 bases and J 14 bases, with 19 bases left between them. In DNA, the CDR3 is TGTGCCAGTAGTCCCGGACTAGCGGGATACGAGCATTTT. Amino acid sequence: CASSPGLAGYEHF.

This chain connects TRBV29-1 to TRBJ1-1; weak D call: TRBD1 (6 bases). Per the germline V gene, CDR1 is SQVTM and CDR2 is ANQGSEA. Trimming removed 7 bases from V and 3 bases from J, with 18 bases in between. The CDR3 contains 14 residues. The CDR3 sequence is CSAKGAGEDTEAFF. For the CDR3, the DNA is TGCAGCGCGAAAGGGGCAGGGGAGGACACTGAAGCTTTCTTT.

This clonotype was found many times. This chain connects TRBV10-3 to TRBJ2-7; no reliable D call. Germline V gives CDR1 ENHRY, CDR2 SYGVKD. The V end lost 3 bases, the J end lost 8 bases, and 11 bases lay between the germline ends. The CDR3 covers 12 residues. CDR3 protein: CAISDGPDKQYF. CDR3 nucleotide sequence: TGTGCCATCAGTGATGGGCCCGACAAGCAGTACTTC.

This clonotype has at least ten counts. The chain joins TRBV6-2 or TRBV6-3 to TRBJ1-1, with D hard to call. Germline loops: CDR1 MNHEY, CDR2 SVGEGT. The V and J ends lost 5 bases and 1 base respectively, with 8 bases between them. The CDR3 consists of 13 residues. The CDR3, as DNA: TGTGCCAGCAGTCAACAGACGAACACTGAAGCTTTCTTT. Its protein product is CASSQQTNTEAFF.

This clonotype turned up a few times. The V and J genes are TRBV15 and TRBJ2-3; no clear D. The germline gives CDR1 LNHNV, CDR2 YYDKDF (reference sequence). The germline V and J ends were trimmed by 0 bases and 1 base, with 8 bases remaining between them. This CDR3 region has 15 residues. Here the CDR3 reads CATSRDGPRTDTQYF. In DNA form, the CDR3 reads TGTGCCACCAGCAGAGATGGTCCTCGCACAGATACGCAGTATTTT. Looking up the rest from reference TRBV15 and TRBJ2-3 gives the full variable domain: DAMVIQNPRYQVTQFGKPVTLSCSQTLNHNVMYWYQQKSSQAPKLLFHYYDKDFNNEADTPDNFQSRRPNTSFCFLDIRSPGLGDTAMYLCATSRDGPRTDTQYFGPGTRLTVL.

This clonotype came up a few times. The rearrangement links TRBV6-5 to TRBJ2-6, with 7 positions matching TRBD2. CDR3 length: 16 amino acids. CDR1 MNHEY and CDR2 SVGAGI come from the germline V gene. With V trimmed by 0 bases and J by 2 bases, 1 base remained unmatched. CDR3 loop: CASSYSGGAGANVLTF. The DNA for the CDR3 is TGTGCCAGCAGTTACTCGGGAGGGGCTGGGGCCAACGTCCTGACTTTC.

The chain links TRBV7-2 to TRBJ1-5, with D uncertain. Germline V lookup: CDR1 SGHTA, CDR2 FQGNSA. V lost 5 bases and J 14 bases, leaving 19 bases between the germline ends. This CDR3 has 13 amino acids. In DNA form, the CDR3 reads TGTGCCAGCAGCCGTTCGGCGGGAGCTGCCGAGCATTTT. The encoded protein is CASSRSAGAAEHF.

In this sample, this clonotype is medium-sized (0.01 to 0.1%). The chain carries TRBV29-1 and TRBJ1-1; D call uncertain. This CDR3 has 13 amino acids. Trimming left V 2 bases short and J 1 base short, with 8 bases between. Germline CDR1 SQVTM, CDR2 ANQGSEA. Here the CDR3 reads CSVERFPNTEAFF. CDR3 sequence (DNA): TGCAGCGTTGAAAGGTTCCCGAACACTGAAGCTTTCTTT.

In this sample, this clonotype turned up many times. The chain joins TRBV29-1 to TRBJ2-5; TRBD2 matches at 7 bases. V trimming: 4 bases; J trimming: 0 bases; junction bases outside the gene matches: 5. Germline V CDR1 and CDR2: SQVTM, ANQGSEA. This CDR3 spans 14 amino acids. This CDR3 is CSVGASGNQETQYF. CDR3 coding DNA: TGCAGCGTTGGGGCGAGCGGGAACCAAGAGACCCAGTACTTC.

This clonotype was counted a few times. The chain joins TRBV7-6 to TRBJ2-5, with D perhaps being TRBD1 or TRBD2 (6 bases each). There are 13 residues in the CDR3. Germline V lookup: CDR1 SGHVS, CDR2 FNYEAQ. Trimming removed 5 bases from V and 5 bases from J, with 12 bases in between. For the CDR3, the DNA is TGTGCCAGCAGCAGGGGGGACGGGGAGACCCAGTACTTC. Residues: CASSRGDGETQYF.

As to this clonotype: An end of the junction differs from the germline gene, which may be a read error. V is TRBV7-2 and J is TRBJ2-5; tentative D call: TRBD1 (6 bases). CDR1 and CDR2 (germline): SGHTA, FQGNSA. The length of the CDR3 is 14 residues. CDR3 protein: CASSLAGAWETQYF. CDR3 coding DNA: TGCGCCAGCAGCTTAGCAGGGGCGTGGGAGACCCAGTACTTC.